A single sample is the source of the 24 T cell receptor beta chains below, sequenced in a study of T-cell reconstitution after alpha-beta-depleted transplantation in children. Molecular barcoding with unique molecular identifiers was used for the TCRbeta library. Using its own MiXCR run on the PCR reads, TCRdb lists one record per CDR3 protein. Of hundreds of thousands of distinct CDR3 sequences in the sample, about a sixth were seen once. The sequences come from PBMCs, mostly from graft donor cells, collected 360 days after TCRalphabeta/CD19-depleted stem cell transplant. These receptors all come from a male patient between 2 and 15 years old who had a stem cell transplant for acute lymphoblastic leukemia, so the T cells may come from the graft donor.

This clonotype was detected only a few times. The gene calls are TRBV30 and TRBJ1-2; TRBD1 is a possible D gene (5 bases). V was shortened by 5 bases and J by 7 bases, with 14 bases between the two germline ends. Germline loops: CDR1 GTSNPN, CDR2 SVGIG (reference sequence). The CDR3 loop spans 12 amino acids. CDR3 in DNA: TGTGCCTGGGACAAGGGACTCGGTGGCTACACCTTC. It is translated as CAWDKGLGGYTF.

This clonotype was observed a handful of times. The chain is built from TRBV20-1 and TRBJ2-1; D gene uncertain. In germline, CDR1 is DFQATT, CDR2 SNEGSKA (reference sequence). This CDR3 spans 14 amino acids. V was trimmed by 7 bases and J by 8 bases, leaving 21 bases between them. CDR3 in amino acids: CSVQRPPEDYEQFF. DNA of the CDR3: TGCAGTGTCCAGCGACCCCCAGAGGATTATGAGCAGTTCTTC.

As DNA, the CDR3 is TGTGCCAGCAGTCAACCTTTGAGCGGGTCCTCCTACGAGCAGTACTTC. This gives the protein CASSQPLSGSSYEQYF. This chain joins TRBV28 and TRBJ2-7; a weak D match, TRBD2 (6 bases). This CDR3 is 16 amino acids long. Germline-derived CDR1 and CDR2 are MDHEN and SYDVKM. Trimming shortened V by 5 bases and J by 0 bases, and 17 bases separated the two germline ends.

This clonotype showed up just a few times. V and J are TRBV29-1 and TRBJ2-3, with D perhaps matching TRBD1 (5 bases). In germline, CDR1 is SQVTM, CDR2 ANQGSEA. V gave up 6 bases and J gave up 2 bases, with 12 bases separating them. This CDR3 has 13 residues. The CDR3 protein is CSVGGHFTDTQYF. CDR3 DNA: TGCAGCGTCGGTGGACACTTCACAGATACGCAGTATTTT.

In DNA form, the CDR3 reads TGCGCCAGCAGCCAAGCGGTGGGGGTCAAGGGGGGTTACAATGAGCAGTTCTTC. It translates to CASSQAVGVKGGYNEQFF. The V call is TRBV4-3, the J call TRBJ2-1; the D gene could be TRBD1 or TRBD2 (6 bases each). Between the trimmed V and J ends, which lost 1 base and 4 bases, there was a span of 20 bases. Germline lookup yields CDR1 LGHNA and CDR2 YSLEER. The CDR3 totals 18 residues.

The CDR3: CASSESTGGREPQHF. In nucleotides, the CDR3 is TGTGCCAGCAGTGAAAGTACAGGGGGCCGGGAGCCCCAGCATTTT. The chain carries TRBV25-1 and TRBJ1-5; 9 bases map to TRBD1. The germline CDR1 and CDR2 sequences are MGHDK and SYGVNS. The V gene end was trimmed by 2 bases and the J gene end by 8 bases; junction bases not matched to a gene: 7. This CDR3 is 15 amino acids long.

The rearrangement joins TRBV6-1 to TRBJ2-1, with D perhaps matching TRBD2 (6 bases). The CDR3 totals 16 residues. V was pared by 4 bases and J by 5 bases, with 18 bases between. Germline CDR1 MNHNS, CDR2 SASEGT. CDR3 nucleotides: TGTGCCAGCAGTGGAGGGACTCGTAAGCTAAACAATGAGCAGTTCTTC. This encodes CASSGGTRKLNNEQFF.

Written as DNA, the CDR3 is TGCAGCGTTGAGGGAAAGGGGGCGAACACTGAAGCTTTCTTT. Protein: CSVEGKGANTEAFF. The chain carries TRBV29-1 and TRBJ1-1, with 7 bases aligning to TRBD1. Per the germline V gene, CDR1 is SQVTM and CDR2 is ANQGSEA. V lost 3 bases to trimming and J lost 1 base; unmatched junction nucleotides: 5. The CDR3 extends over 14 amino acids.

This clonotype turned up a few times. This rearrangement joins TRBV7-2 to TRBJ1-2; tentatively, D is TRBD1 (6 bases). The germline V and J ends were trimmed by 2 bases and 7 bases, with 17 bases remaining between them. Germline values: CDR1 SGHTA, CDR2 FQGNSA. This CDR3 region has 15 residues. The CDR3 coding sequence is TGTGCCAGCAGCTTAACTGAGGGGGTGTCAGCTGGCTACACCTTC. Encoded protein: CASSLTEGVSAGYTF.

The table lists this clonotype with a few counts. The junction departs from germline at one end; a sequencing error may be responsible. This sequence joins TRBV10-3 and TRBJ2-3; either TRBD1 or TRBD2 may supply D (6 bases each). The CDR3 is 14 residues long. The V gene's germline CDR1 is ENHRY and CDR2 SYGVKD. As DNA, the CDR3 is TGTGCCATCAGTGATGTGGGGGGCACGGATACGCAGTATTTT. Protein sequence: CAISDVGGTDTQYF.

At least ten counts were recorded for this clonotype. The genes are TRBV29-1 and TRBJ2-1; D is unresolved. Germline assignment: CDR1 SQVTM and CDR2 ANQGSEA. CDR3 size: 12 residues. Deletions cut 4 bases from V and 5 bases from J, with 9 bases between. The CDR3 coding sequence is TGCAGCGTTGCATCGTCCCACAATGAGCAGTTCTTC. It yields the protein CSVASSHNEQFF.

J is TRBJ2-7 and V is TRBV24-1; 9 nucleotides match TRBD1. This CDR3 spans 14 amino acids. The germline V gene has CDR1 KGHDR and CDR2 SFDVKD. Trimming removed 2 bases from V and 5 bases from J; junction bases left unmatched: 3. CDR3 coding DNA: TGTGCCACCAGTGATTGGACAGGGGCCCACGAGCAGTACTTC. Residues: CATSDWTGAHEQYF.

With regard to this clonotype: A read error may explain this, as a much larger clone is one base away. Likely a read error: the CDR3 ends without its conserved phenylalanine or tryptophan. The V call is TRBV9, the J call TRBJ1-1; D is uncertain. Germline assignment: CDR1 SGDLS and CDR2 YYNGEE. Trimming took 6 bases from V and 0 from J, leaving 9 bases between them. CDR3 length: 13 residues. The CDR3 spells CASTADMNTEAFS. The CDR3 coding sequence is TGTGCCAGCACGGCAGACATGAACACTGAAGCTTTCTCT.

This clonotype was observed a handful of times. This rearrangement joins TRBV11-1 to TRBJ2-6; D possibly corresponds to TRBD2 (5 bases). Germline V gene data show CDR1 as SGHAT and CDR2 as FQDESV (reference sequence). Deletions cut 7 bases from V and 0 bases from J, with 25 bases between. The CDR3 sequence is 20 residues long. DNA of the CDR3: TGTGCCAGCAACACCTTGCGCCGGGGATTTTTCAGCTCTGGGGCCAACGTCCTGACTTTC. Translation: CASNTLRRGFFSSGANVLTF.

This clonotype was seen a few times. The CDR3 nucleotides are TGTGCCAGCAGCTTAGCTTACTACGAGCAGTACTTC. It codes for CASSLAYYEQYF. The chain uses TRBV7-2 and TRBJ2-7; D is unresolved. The CDR3 runs to 12 residues. Germline V CDR1 and CDR2: SGHTA, FQGNSA. V was cut by 0 bases and J by 3 bases, with 3 bases left in between.

In this sample, this clonotype turned up a few times. This chain connects TRBV20-1 to TRBJ2-1; D gene unclear. The CDR3 length is 12 residues. V was pared by 1 base and J by 7 bases, with 8 bases between. The germline gives CDR1 DFQATT, CDR2 SNEGSKA (reference sequence). CDR3 region: CSARVLRNEQFF. As DNA, the CDR3 is TGCAGTGCTAGAGTGCTACGGAATGAGCAGTTCTTC.

This clonotype was detected once. One end of the junction varies from germline; a read error may be responsible. The rearrangement links TRBV5-1 to TRBJ2-3, with 11 bases matching TRBD2. CDR1 SGHRS and CDR2 YFSETQ come from the germline V gene. CDR3 length equals 16 residues. The CDR3 loop reads CASSWVTSGNTDTRYF. The CDR3 nucleotides read TGCGCCAGCAGCTGGGTGACTAGCGGGAACACAGATACGCGGTATTTT.

V and J are TRBV5-1 and TRBJ1-1; D might be TRBD1 (5 bases). Trimming took 0 bases from V and 1 from J, leaving 10 bases between them. Germline assignment: CDR1 SGHRS and CDR2 YFSETQ. The CDR3 sequence is 15 residues long. As DNA, the CDR3 is TGCGCCAGCAGCTTGGCAGGGCAGAGGAACACTGAAGCTTTCTTT. It encodes CASSLAGQRNTEAFF.

In its sample, this clonotype was seen a few times. This chain connects TRBV28 to TRBJ2-6; the match to TRBD1 covers 7 bases. This CDR3 has 19 residues. Per the germline V gene, CDR1 is MDHEN and CDR2 is SYDVKM. Trimming at V came to 5 bases and at J to 0 bases, leaving 13 bases not matched to a gene. This CDR3 is CASSTPTGDPSSGANVLTF. The CDR3, as DNA: TGTGCCAGCAGTACCCCCACAGGGGACCCCAGCTCTGGGGCCAACGTCCTGACTTTC.

In regard to this clonotype: A read error is possible here, since a much larger clone lies one base away. The gene calls are TRBV20-1 and TRBJ2-7; 9 bases are shared with TRBD1. The J segment lost 0 bases and the V segment lost 5 bases, leaving 5 bases of the junction unmatched. This CDR3 is built from 14 residues. Germline CDR1 DFQATT, CDR2 SNEGSKA (reference sequence). The CDR3 reads CSAHRDRDSYEQYF. The CDR3 nucleotides are TGCAGTGCTCACCGGGACAGGGACTCCTACGAGCAGTACTTC.

V gene TRBV7-6 combines with J gene TRBJ2-3; D call uncertain. CDR3 length: 15 residues. Deletions cut 5 bases from V and 1 base from J, with 13 bases between. In germline, CDR1 is SGHVS, CDR2 FNYEAQ. CDR3 region: CASSQSTARTDTQYF. The CDR3, as DNA: TGTGCCAGCAGCCAGTCGACGGCCCGCACAGATACGCAGTATTTT.

The chain is built from TRBV4-2 and TRBJ2-1; the match to TRBD2 covers 13 bases. Germline CDR1 LGHNA, CDR2 YNFKEQ. The CDR3 has 17 amino acids. Germline trimming cut 5 bases from V and 8 bases from J; bases unmatched to any gene: 12. CDR3 in amino acids: CASSGLAGAPVGHEQFF. The CDR3 DNA sequence: TGTGCCAGCAGCGGACTAGCGGGAGCCCCCGTGGGGCATGAGCAGTTCTTC.

Concerning this clonotype itself: This CDR3 fails to terminate in the conserved phenylalanine or tryptophan, so it likely reflects a read error. The gene calls are TRBV30 and TRBJ2-1; no definite D call. Trimming took off 0 bases at V and 0 bases at J, with 9 bases between the two ends. Germline CDR1 reads GTSNPN; CDR2 reads SVGIG (reference sequence). The CDR3 loop spans 15 amino acids. Here the CDR3 DNA reads TGTGCCTGGAGTGTGGGGTCGAGCTCCTACAATGAGCAGTTCTAC. Protein: CAWSVGSSSYNEQFY.

This chain connects TRBV30 to TRBJ2-1, with D maybe TRBD1 (5 bases). V was cut by 1 base and J by 0 bases, with 7 bases left in between. CDR1 and CDR2 from the germline V gene are GTSNPN and SVGIG (reference sequence). This CDR3 has 14 residues. DNA of the CDR3: TGTGCCTGGAGTGGGGGCGGCTCCTACAATGAGCAGTTCTTC. It yields the protein CAWSGGGSYNEQFF.